This note documents a single T cell receptor beta chain sequence. TCR-alpha and TCR-beta chains were sequenced unpaired. Clones were sequenced by immunoSEQ multiplex PCR, and TCRdb holds only the in-frame ones, with some missing. Of about 88,000 clones in the sample, roughly 93% are singletons; the top ten hold around 2%. The CDR3 consists of 14 residues. V lost 5 bases to trimming and J lost 1 base; unmatched junction nucleotides: 4. Germline V gene data show CDR1 as MNHNS and CDR2 as SASEGT. These data originate in a study of T cells in tuberculosis. Study summary: The T cells targeted glucose monomycolate, a mycobacterial lipid, via CD1B.

Sorting used thawed, overnight-rested PBMC stained with anti-CD3, a viability dye and GMM-loaded CD1B tetramer. The CD1B tetramers carried C32 glucose monomycolate purified from Rhodococcus equi. PBMC for tetramer sorting were first depleted of CD14-expressing monocytes. Each donor contributed some 100,000 sorted tetramer-negative cells. Source material: CD1b-GMM tetramer-negative cells sorted from PBMCs. The rearrangement joins TRBV6-1 to TRBJ1-1, with 7 bases fitting TRBD1. The clonotype originates from an adult woman with latent tuberculosis. DNA for the CDR3: TGTGCCAGCAGTCCAGCAGGGGGGAACACTGAAGCTTTCTTT. Protein sequence: CASSPAGGNTEAFF.